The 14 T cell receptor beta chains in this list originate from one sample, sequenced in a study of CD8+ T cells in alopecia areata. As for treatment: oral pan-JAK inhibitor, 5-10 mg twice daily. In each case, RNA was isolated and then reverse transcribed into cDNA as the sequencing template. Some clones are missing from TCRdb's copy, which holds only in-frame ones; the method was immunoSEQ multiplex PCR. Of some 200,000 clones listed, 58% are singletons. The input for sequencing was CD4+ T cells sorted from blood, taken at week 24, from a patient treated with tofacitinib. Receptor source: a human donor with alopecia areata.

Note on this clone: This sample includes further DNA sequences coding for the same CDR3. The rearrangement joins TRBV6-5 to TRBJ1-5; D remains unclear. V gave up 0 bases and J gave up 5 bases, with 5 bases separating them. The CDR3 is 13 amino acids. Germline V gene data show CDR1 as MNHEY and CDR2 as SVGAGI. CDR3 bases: TGTGCCAGCAGTTACTCGCGGGATCAGCCCCAGCATTTT. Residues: CASSYSRDQPQHF.

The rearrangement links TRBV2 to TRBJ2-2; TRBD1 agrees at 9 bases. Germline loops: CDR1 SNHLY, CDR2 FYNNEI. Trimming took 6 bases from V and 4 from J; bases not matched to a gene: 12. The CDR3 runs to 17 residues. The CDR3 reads CASRGPRGTGSTGELFF. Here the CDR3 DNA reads TGTGCCAGCAGGGGTCCTCGCGGGACAGGGTCCACCGGGGAGCTGTTTTTT.

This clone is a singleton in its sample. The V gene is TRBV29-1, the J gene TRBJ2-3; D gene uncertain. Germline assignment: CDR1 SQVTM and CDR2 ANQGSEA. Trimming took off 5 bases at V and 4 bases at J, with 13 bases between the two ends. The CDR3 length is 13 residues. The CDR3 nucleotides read TGCAGCGTTTTAAGGGCCCGCTCAGATACGCAGTATTTT. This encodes CSVLRARSDTQYF.

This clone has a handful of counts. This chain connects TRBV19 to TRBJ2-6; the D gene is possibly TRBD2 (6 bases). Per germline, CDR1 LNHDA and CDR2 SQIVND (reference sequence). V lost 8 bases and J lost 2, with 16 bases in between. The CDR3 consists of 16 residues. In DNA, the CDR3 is TGTGCCAGTCGAGGACTACAAGCGACTGGGGCCAACGTCCTGACTTTC. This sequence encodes CASRGLQATGANVLTF. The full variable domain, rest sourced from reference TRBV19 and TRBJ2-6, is DGGITQSPKYLFRKEGQNVTLSCEQNLNHDAMYWYRQDPGQGLRLIYYSQIVNDFQKGDIAEGYSVSREKKESFPLTVTSAQKNPTAFYLCASRGLQATGANVLTFGAGSRLTVL.

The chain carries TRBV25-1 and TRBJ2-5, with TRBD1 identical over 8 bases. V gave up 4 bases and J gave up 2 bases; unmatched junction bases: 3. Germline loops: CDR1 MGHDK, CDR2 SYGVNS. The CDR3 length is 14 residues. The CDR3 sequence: CASSGRQGQETQYF. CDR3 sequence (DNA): TGTGCCAGCAGTGGGAGACAGGGGCAAGAGACCCAGTACTTC.

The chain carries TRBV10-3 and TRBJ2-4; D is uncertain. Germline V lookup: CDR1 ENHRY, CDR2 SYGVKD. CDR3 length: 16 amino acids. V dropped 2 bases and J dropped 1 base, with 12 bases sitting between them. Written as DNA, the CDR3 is TGTGCCATCAGTGAGAACACGAATATCGCCAAAAACATTCAGTACTTC. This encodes CAISENTNIAKNIQYF.

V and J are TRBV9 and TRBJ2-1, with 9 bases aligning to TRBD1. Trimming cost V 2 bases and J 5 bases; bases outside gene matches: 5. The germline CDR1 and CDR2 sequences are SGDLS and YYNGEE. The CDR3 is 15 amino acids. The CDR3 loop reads CASSVGTGKNNEQFF. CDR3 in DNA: TGTGCCAGCAGCGTCGGGACAGGGAAAAACAATGAGCAGTTCTTC.

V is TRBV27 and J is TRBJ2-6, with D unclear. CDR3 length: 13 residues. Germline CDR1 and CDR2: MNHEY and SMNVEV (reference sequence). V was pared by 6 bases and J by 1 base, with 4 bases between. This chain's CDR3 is CASRRSGANVLTF. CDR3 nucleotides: TGTGCCAGCAGGAGATCTGGGGCCAACGTCCTGACTTTC.

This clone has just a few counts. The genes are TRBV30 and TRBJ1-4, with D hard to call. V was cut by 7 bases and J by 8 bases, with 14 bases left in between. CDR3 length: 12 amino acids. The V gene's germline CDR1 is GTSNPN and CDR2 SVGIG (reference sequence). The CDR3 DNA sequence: TGTGCCTCAAGTTTGACGGAGGAAAAACTGTTTTTT. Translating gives CASSLTEEKLFF.

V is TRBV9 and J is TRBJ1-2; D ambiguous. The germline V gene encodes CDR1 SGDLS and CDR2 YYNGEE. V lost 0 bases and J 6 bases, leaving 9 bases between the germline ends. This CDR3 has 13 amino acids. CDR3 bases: TGTGCCAGCAGCGTAGGCGCAGGTCATGGCTACACCTTC. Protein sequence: CASSVGAGHGYTF.

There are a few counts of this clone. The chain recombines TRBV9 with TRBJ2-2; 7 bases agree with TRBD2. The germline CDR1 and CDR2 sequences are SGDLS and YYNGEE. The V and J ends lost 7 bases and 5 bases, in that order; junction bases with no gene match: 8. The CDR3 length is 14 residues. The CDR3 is CASGREGLTGELFF. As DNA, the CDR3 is TGTGCCAGCGGGAGGGAGGGCCTTACCGGGGAGCTGTTTTTT.

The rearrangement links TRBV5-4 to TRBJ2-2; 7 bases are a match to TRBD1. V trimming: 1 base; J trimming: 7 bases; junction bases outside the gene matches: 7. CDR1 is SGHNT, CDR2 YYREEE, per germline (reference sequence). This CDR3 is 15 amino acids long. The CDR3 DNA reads TGTGCCAGCAGCTTGTATAGGGGGCGCGGCGGGGAGCTGTTTTTT. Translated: CASSLYRGRGGELFF.

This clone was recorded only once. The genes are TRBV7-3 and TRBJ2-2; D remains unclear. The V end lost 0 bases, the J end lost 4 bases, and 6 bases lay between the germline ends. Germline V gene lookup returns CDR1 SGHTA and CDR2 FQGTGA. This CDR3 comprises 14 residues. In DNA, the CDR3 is TGTGCCAGCAGCTTAACCTACGGCACCGGGGAGCTGTTTTTT. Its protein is CASSLTYGTGELFF.

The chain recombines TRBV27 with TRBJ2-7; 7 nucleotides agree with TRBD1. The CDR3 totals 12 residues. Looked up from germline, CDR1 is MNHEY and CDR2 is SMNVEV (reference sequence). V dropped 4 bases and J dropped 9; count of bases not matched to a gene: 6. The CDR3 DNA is TGTGCCAGCAGTTGGGACAGTCGCGGGCAGTACTTC. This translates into CASSWDSRGQYF.